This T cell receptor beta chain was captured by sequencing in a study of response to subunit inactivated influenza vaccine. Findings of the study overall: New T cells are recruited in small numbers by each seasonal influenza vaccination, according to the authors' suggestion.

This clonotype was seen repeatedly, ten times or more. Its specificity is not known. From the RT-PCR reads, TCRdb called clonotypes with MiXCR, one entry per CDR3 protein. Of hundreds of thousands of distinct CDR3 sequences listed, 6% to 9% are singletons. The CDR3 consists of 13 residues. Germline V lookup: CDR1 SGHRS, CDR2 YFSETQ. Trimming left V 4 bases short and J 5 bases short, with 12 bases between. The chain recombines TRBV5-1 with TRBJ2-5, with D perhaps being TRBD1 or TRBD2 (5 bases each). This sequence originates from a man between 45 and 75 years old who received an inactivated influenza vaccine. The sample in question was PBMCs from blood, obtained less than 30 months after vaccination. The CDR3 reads CASSAGTRETQYF. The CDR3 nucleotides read TGCGCCAGCAGCGCTGGGACCAGGGAGACCCAGTACTTC.